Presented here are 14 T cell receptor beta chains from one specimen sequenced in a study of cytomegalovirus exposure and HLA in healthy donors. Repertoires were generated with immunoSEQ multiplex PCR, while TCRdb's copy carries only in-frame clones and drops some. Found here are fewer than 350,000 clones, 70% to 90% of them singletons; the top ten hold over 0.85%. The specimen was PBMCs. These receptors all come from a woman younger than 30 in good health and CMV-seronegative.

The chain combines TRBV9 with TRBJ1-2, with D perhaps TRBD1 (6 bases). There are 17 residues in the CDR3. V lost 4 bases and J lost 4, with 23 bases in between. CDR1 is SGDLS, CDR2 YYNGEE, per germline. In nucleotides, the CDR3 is TGTGCCAGCAGCCAATCCGTCAGGGGCGAAGGCTTCTATGGCTACACCTTC. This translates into CASSQSVRGEGFYGYTF.

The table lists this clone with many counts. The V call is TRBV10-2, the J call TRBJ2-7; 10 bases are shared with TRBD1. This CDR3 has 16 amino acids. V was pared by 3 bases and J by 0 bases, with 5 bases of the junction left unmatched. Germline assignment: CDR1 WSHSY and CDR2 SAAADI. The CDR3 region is CASSDPGQGSSYEQYF. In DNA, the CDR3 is TGCGCCAGCAGTGACCCGGGACAGGGGTCCTCCTACGAGCAGTACTTC.

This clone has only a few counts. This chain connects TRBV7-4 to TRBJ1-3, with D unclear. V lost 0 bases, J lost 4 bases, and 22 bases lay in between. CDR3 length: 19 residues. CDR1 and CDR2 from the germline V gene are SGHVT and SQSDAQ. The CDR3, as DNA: TGTGCCAGCAGCTTAGCGTGTTCTGTATCTGACACCCTGGGAAACACCATATATTTT. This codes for CASSLACSVSDTLGNTIYF. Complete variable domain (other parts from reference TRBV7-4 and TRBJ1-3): GAGVSQSPRYKVAKRGRDVALRCDSISGHVTLYWYRQTLGQGSEVLTYSQSDAQRDKSGRPSGRFSAERPERSVSTLKIQRTEQGDSAVYLCASSLACSVSDTLGNTIYFGEGSWLTVV.

The CDR3 loop is CASSETTDFSGNTIYF. Written as DNA, the CDR3 is TGTGCCAGCAGCGAGACAACAGATTTCTCTGGAAACACCATATATTTT. V is TRBV9 and J is TRBJ1-3; D is unclear. Trimming stripped 3 bases from V and 0 bases from J, with 13 bases between. There are 16 residues in the CDR3. The germline V gene has CDR1 SGDLS and CDR2 YYNGEE.

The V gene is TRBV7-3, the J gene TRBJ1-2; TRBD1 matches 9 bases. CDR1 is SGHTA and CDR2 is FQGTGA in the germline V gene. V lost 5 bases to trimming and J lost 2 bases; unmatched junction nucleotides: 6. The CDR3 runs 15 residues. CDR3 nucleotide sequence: TGTGCCAGCAGCCCGGGACAGGGTTTAAACTATGGCTACACCTTC. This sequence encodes CASSPGQGLNYGYTF.

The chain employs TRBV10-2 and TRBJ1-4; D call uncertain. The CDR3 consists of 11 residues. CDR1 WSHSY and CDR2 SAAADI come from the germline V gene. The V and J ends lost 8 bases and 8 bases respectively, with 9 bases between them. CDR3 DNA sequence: TGCGCCAGCGGCCCCCCGGAAAAACTGTTTTTT. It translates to CASGPPEKLFF.

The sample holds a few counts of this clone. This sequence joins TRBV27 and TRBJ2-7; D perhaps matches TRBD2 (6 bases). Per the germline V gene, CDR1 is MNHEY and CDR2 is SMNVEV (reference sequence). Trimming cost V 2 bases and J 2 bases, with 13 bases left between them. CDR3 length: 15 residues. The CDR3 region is CASSLREGRTYEQYF. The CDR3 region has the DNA TGTGCCAGCAGTTTACGGGAAGGGAGGACCTACGAGCAGTACTTC.

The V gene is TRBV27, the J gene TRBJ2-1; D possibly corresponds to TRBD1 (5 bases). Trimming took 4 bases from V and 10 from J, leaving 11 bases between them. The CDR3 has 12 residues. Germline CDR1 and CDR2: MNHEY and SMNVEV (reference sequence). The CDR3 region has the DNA TGTGCCAGCAGTTCTGGGGCCCCAGAGCAGTTCTTC. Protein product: CASSSGAPEQFF.

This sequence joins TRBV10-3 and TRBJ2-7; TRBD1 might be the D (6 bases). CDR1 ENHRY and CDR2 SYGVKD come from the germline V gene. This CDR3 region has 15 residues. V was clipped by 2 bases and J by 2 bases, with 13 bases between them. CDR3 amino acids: CAISERGSSTYEQYF. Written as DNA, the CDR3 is TGTGCCATCAGTGAGAGGGGGTCTAGTACCTACGAGCAGTACTTC.

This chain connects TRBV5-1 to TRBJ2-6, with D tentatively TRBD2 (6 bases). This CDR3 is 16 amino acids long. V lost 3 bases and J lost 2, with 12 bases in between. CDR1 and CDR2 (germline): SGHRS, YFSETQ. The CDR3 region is CASSYRGTPGANVLTF. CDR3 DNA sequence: TGCGCCAGCAGCTACCGGGGGACCCCTGGGGCCAACGTCCTGACTTTC.

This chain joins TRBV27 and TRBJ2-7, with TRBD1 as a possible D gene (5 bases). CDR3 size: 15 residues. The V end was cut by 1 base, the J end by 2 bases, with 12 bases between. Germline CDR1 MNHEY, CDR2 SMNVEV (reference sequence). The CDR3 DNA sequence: TGTGCCAGCAGTTTATTTCTCGGCAGGGCCTACGAGCAGTACTTC. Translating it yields CASSLFLGRAYEQYF.

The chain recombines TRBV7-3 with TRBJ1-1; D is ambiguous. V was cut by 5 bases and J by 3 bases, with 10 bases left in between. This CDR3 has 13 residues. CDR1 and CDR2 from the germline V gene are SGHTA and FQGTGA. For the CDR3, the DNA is TGTGCCAGCAGCACTAGCGGATACACTGAAGCTTTCTTT. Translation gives CASSTSGYTEAFF.

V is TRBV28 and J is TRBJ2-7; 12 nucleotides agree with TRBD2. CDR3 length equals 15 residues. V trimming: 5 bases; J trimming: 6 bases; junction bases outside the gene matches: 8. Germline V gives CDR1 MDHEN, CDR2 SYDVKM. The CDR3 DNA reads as TGTGCCAGCAGTCCGCTACTAGCGGGAGGTAGCGAGCAGTACTTC. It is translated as CASSPLLAGGSEQYF.

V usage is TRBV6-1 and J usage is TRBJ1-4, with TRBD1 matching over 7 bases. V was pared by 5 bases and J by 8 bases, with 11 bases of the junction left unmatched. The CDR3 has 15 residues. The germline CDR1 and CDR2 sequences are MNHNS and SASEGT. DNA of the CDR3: TGTGCCAGCAGTCTACAGGGGAGAAGGGGGGAAAAACTGTTTTTT. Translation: CASSLQGRRGEKLFF.